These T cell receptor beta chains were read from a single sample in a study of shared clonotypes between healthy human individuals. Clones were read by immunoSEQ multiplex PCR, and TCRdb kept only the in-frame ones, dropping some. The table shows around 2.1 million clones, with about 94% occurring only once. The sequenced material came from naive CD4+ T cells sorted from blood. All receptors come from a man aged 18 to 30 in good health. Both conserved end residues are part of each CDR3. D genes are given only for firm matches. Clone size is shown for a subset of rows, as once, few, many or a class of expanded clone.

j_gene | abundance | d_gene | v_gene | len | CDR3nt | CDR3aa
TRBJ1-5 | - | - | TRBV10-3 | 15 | TGTGCCATCAGTGCCGGGGATGGGGGCAATCAGCCCCAGCATTTT | CAISAGDGGNQPQHF
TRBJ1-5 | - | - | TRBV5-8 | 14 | TGTGCCAGCGGAGGGCCATATAGCAATCAGCCCCAGCATTTT | CASGGPYSNQPQHF
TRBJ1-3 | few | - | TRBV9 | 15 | TGTGCCAGCAGCTCACAGGTTGGCTCTGGAAACACCATATATTTT | CASSSQVGSGNTIYF
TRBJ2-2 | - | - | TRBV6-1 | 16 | TGTGCCAGCAGTGATCTCGGCGGGGTGAACACCGGGGAGCTGTTTTTT | CASSDLGGVNTGELFF
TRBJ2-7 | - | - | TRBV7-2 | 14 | TGTGCCAGCAGCACCCGGGACTTCCCTTACGAGCAGTACTTC | CASSTRDFPYEQYF
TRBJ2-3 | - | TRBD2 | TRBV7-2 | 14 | TGTGCCAGCAGCTTAGTGGCTAGCGGGAGTTCGCAGTATTTT | CASSLVASGSSQYF
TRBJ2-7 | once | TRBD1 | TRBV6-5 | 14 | TGTGCCAGCAGTTCCGGGACAGGGCGCTACGAGCAGTACTTC | CASSSGTGRYEQYF
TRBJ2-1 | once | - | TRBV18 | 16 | TGTGCCAGCTCACCAGCCCGGCAGGGCAGCTACAATGAGCAGTTCTTC | CASSPARQGSYNEQFF
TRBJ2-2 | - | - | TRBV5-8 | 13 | TGTGCCAGCATCCCAGGAAGCACCGGGGAGCTGTTTTTT | CASIPGSTGELFF
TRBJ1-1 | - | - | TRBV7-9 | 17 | TGTGCCAGCACCATGTCTATCCCCGAGACGATTAACACTGAAGCTTTCTTT | CASTMSIPETINTEAFF
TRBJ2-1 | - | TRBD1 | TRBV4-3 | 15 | TGCGCCAGCAGCTTGGGACAGGGGCCCTACAATGAGCAGTTCTTC | CASSLGQGPYNEQFF
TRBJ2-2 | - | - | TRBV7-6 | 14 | TGTGCCAGCAGCCAAGGCAGGGTTGCGGGGGAGCTGTTTTTT | CASSQGRVAGELFF
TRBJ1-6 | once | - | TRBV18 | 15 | TGTGCCAGCTCACCACTGCCGACAGCAGGATCACCCCTCCACTTT | CASSPLPTAGSPLHF
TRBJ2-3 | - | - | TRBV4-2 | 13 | TGTGCCAGCAGCCAAGGGCGGGCAGATACGCAGTATTTT | CASSQGRADTQYF
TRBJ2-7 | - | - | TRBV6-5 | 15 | TGTGCCAGCACCAGAGGAGGGACAGCCTCCTACGAGCAGTACTTC | CASTRGGTASYEQYF
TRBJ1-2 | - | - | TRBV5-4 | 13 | TGTGCCAGCAGCTCACCGGGTCTCTATGGCTACACCTTC | CASSSPGLYGYTF
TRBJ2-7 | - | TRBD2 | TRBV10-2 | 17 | TGCGCCAGCAGTGAGTCGGGGCTAGCGGAAGGGCCTTACGAGCAGTACTTC | CASSESGLAEGPYEQYF
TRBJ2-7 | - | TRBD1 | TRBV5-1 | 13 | TGCGCCAGCAGCTCCTGGACAGGGGGCGAGCAGTACTTC | CASSSWTGGEQYF
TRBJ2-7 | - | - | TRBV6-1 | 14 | TGTGCCAGCAGTGAAAGGTATCAACCCTACGAGCAGTACTTC | CASSERYQPYEQYF
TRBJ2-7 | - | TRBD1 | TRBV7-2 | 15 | TGTGCCAGCAGCTTCGTCGGACAGGCGTCCTACGAGCAGTACTTC | CASSFVGQASYEQYF
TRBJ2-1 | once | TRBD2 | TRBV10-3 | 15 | TGTGCCATCAGCCTCTTAGCGGGAGAGTACAATGAGCAGTTCTTC | CAISLLAGEYNEQFF
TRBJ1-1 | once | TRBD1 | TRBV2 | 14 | TGTGCCAGCAGTGAAGACAGGGGCGGGACTGAAGCTTTCTTT | CASSEDRGGTEAFF
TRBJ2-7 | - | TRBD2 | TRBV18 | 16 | TGTGCCAGCTCACCCTCCCTAGCGGGGGATTCCTACGAGCAGTACTTC | CASSPSLAGDSYEQYF
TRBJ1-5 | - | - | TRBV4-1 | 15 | TGCGCCAGCAGCCAAGGGGGGAATAGCAATCAGCCCCAGCATTTT | CASSQGGNSNQPQHF
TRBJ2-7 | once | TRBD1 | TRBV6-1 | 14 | TGTGCCAGCATCCGACAGGGTTCCACCTACGAGCAGTACTTC | CASIRQGSTYEQYF
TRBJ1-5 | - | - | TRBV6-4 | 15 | TGTGCCAGCAGTGACCAGGAAAGTAGCAATCAGCCCCAGCATTTT | CASSDQESSNQPQHF
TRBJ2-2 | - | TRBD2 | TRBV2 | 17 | TGTGCCAGCAGTGAACTTTCCGGGACTAGCGGCACCGGGGAGCTGTTTTTT | CASSELSGTSGTGELFF
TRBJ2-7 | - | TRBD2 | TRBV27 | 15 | TGTGCCAGCAGTTTAACTAGCGGGAACTCCTACGAGCAGTACTTC | CASSLTSGNSYEQYF
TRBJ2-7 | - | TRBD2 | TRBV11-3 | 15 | TGTGCCAGCAGCCCCGGGGGAGGGGAAGTATACGAGCAGTACTTC | CASSPGGGEVYEQYF
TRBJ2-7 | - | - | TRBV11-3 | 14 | TGTGCCAGCAGCTTCTCCGGGGCTTCCTACGAGCAGTACTTC | CASSFSGASYEQYF
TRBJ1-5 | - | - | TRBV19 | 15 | TGTGCCAGTAGTATAGCAGGGGAAATCTATCAGCCCCAGCATTTT | CASSIAGEIYQPQHF
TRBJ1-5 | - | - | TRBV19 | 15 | TGTGCCAGTAGTATAGCGGAATATAGCAATCAGCCCCAGCATTTT | CASSIAEYSNQPQHF
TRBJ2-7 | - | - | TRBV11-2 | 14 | TGTGCCAGCAGCCCCCCGGTGTTGGGTCCATGGCAGTACTTC | CASSPPVLGPWQYF
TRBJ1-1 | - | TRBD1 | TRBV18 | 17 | TGTGCCAGCTACCGACAGGGTTCCAAACCAGAGCACACTGAAGCTTTCTTT | CASYRQGSKPEHTEAFF
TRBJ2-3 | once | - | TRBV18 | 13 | TGTGCCAGCTCCCCACAGTCCACAGATACGCAGTATTTT | CASSPQSTDTQYF
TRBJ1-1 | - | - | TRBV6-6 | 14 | TGTGCCAGCAGTTTCCTGACGGGGAACACTGAAGCTTTCTTT | CASSFLTGNTEAFF
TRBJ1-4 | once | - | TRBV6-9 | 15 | TGTGCCAGCGCCCAGGGAGGAATAACTAATGAAAAACTGTTTTTT | CASAQGGITNEKLFF
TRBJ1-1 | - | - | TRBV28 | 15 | TGTGCCAGCAGTTTTCGTCAGGGAGTGAGGACTGAAGCTTTCTTT | CASSFRQGVRTEAFF
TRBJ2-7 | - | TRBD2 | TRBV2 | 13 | TGTGCCAGCAGTGAACGGGGGGGAAGGGAGCAGTACTTC | CASSERGGREQYF
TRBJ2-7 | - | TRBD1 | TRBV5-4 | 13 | TGTGCCAGCAGCCGGACAGGGTCCTACGAGCAGTACTTC | CASSRTGSYEQYF
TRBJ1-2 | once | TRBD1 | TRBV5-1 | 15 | TGCGCCAGCTCCGGAGGATCTGGGACAGGGGATGGCTACACCTTC | CASSGGSGTGDGYTF
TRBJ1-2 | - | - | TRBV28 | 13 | TGTGCCAGCAGTTTGGGGCAGGGGAATGGCTACACCTTC | CASSLGQGNGYTF
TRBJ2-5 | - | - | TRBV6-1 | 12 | TGTGCCAGCAGTGTCAGCCCAGAGACCCAGTACTTC | CASSVSPETQYF
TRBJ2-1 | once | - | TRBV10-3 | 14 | TGTGCCATCAGTGAGAAGACCCTATACAATGAGCAGTTCTTC | CAISEKTLYNEQFF
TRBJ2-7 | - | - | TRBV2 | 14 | TGTGCCAGCAGTCGTGACAGGATCTCCTACGAGCAGTACTTC | CASSRDRISYEQYF
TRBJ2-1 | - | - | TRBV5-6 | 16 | TGTGCCAGCAGCTTGTCGGGGTCCCTTGGGTTTAATGAGCAGTTCTTC | CASSLSGSLGFNEQFF
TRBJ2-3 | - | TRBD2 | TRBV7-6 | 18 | TGTGCCAGCAGCTTAGCAACTGTGACTAGCGGGAGCACAGATACGCAGTATTTT | CASSLATVTSGSTDTQYF
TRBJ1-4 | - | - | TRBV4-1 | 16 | TGCGCCAGCAGCCAAGCCCTCCCTAGAGTGAATGAAAAACTGTTTTTT | CASSQALPRVNEKLFF
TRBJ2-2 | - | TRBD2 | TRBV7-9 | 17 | TGTGCCAGCAGCCGACTCAGGACTAGCGGGGGCCCCGGGGAGCTGTTTTTT | CASSRLRTSGGPGELFF
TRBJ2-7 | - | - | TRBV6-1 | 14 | TGTGCCAGCAGTGACAGCATACCGATCTACGAGCAGTACTTC | CASSDSIPIYEQYF